These 21 T cell receptor beta chains came from one sample sequenced in a study of cytomegalovirus exposure and HLA in healthy donors (dated by TCRdb to 2016 to 2017). To prepare the library, the immunoSEQ multiplex PCR assay was applied. Sourced from immuneACCESS, this table was stored by TCRdb with only in-frame sequences that have V and J called. A share of the clones is absent; for the studies checked, an unresolved V gene accounts for under half, and the remainder has no known explanation. The sample table contains more than 95,000 clones; only one count was recorded for about 88% of them. The ten largest clonotypes hold around 4.5% of the sample. The sequenced material came from PBMCs. These receptors all stem from a man between 18 and 35 years old in good health and CMV-seropositive.

DNA of the CDR3: TGTGCCAGCAGCCTTGGGGACATGGGTGAGCAGTTCTTC. Protein sequence: CASSLGDMGEQFF. The chain has TRBV7-6 and TRBJ2-1; D is perhaps TRBD1 (6 bases). V lost 5 bases to trimming and J lost 9 bases, with 14 bases between them. This CDR3 spans 13 amino acids. Germline-derived CDR1 and CDR2 are SGHVS and FNYEAQ.

The rearrangement links TRBV30 to TRBJ1-6, with TRBD1 matching 9 bases. This CDR3 has 14 residues. CDR1 and CDR2 (germline): GTSNPN, SVGIG (reference sequence). V was pared by 6 bases and J by 8 bases, with 8 bases of the junction left unmatched. In DNA form, the CDR3 reads TGTGCCTGCCACAGGGGGCGTGAGGATTCACCCCTCCACTTT. As protein: CACHRGREDSPLHF.

The V call is TRBV28, the J call TRBJ2-1, with D uncertain. V was clipped by 4 bases and J by 4 bases, with 11 bases between them. Germline V lookup: CDR1 MDHEN, CDR2 SYDVKM. The CDR3 runs to 14 residues. CDR3 nucleotides: TGTGCCAGCAGTTGGGCCGACGGATACAATGAGCAGTTCTTC. Its protein is CASSWADGYNEQFF. The full variable domain, completed using reference TRBV28 and TRBJ2-1, is DVKVTQSSRYLVKRTGEKVFLECVQDMDHENMFWYRQDPGLGLRLIYFSYDVKMKEKGDIPEGYSVSREKKERFSLILESASTNQTSMYLCASSWADGYNEQFFGPGTRLTVL.

This clone was counted a few times. The chain is built from TRBV6-1 and TRBJ2-7; D is possibly TRBD2 (6 bases). CDR3 length equals 16 residues. Germline assignment: CDR1 MNHNS and CDR2 SASEGT. V dropped 1 base and J dropped 6 bases, with 19 bases sitting between them. CDR3 DNA sequence: TGTGCCAGCAGTGAAGTCGCCGGGGGTGGTTGGACCGAGCAGTACTTC. Translation: CASSEVAGGGWTEQYF.

This CDR3 is CASSQMTGRLFDSYNEQFF. The CDR3 nucleotides read TGTGCCAGCAGCCAGATGACAGGACGCTTGTTTGATAGCTACAATGAGCAGTTCTTC. This rearrangement joins TRBV14 to TRBJ2-1; a weak D match, TRBD1 (6 bases). Trimming removed 3 bases from V and 3 bases from J, with 24 bases in between. Germline CDR1 reads SGHDN; CDR2 reads FVKESK. The CDR3 totals 19 residues. The variable domain in full, with the rest retrieved from reference TRBV14 and TRBJ2-1, is EAGVTQFPSHSVIEKGQTVTLRCDPISGHDNLYWYRRVMGKEIKFLLHFVKESKQDESGMPNNRFLAERTGGTYSTLKVQPAELEDSGVYFCASSQMTGRLFDSYNEQFFGPGTRLTVL.

The genes are TRBV4-2 and TRBJ2-2; D uncertain. This CDR3 region has 15 residues. Germline CDR1 reads LGHNA; CDR2 reads YNFKEQ. Trimming shortened V by 0 bases and J by 3 bases, and 8 bases separated the two germline ends. The CDR3 DNA reads as TGTGCCAGCAGCCAAGACGTCAGCGACACCGGGGAGCTGTTTTTT. Translated: CASSQDVSDTGELFF.

A few counts support this clone. The rearrangement uses TRBV4-3 and TRBJ1-4; no firm D call. The CDR3 extends over 14 amino acids. With 5 bases removed from V and 8 bases from J, the gap between germline ends came to 15 bases. Germline CDR1 is LGHNA and CDR2 is YSLEER. The CDR3 bases are TGCGCCAGCAGCTCCTTCGGGATTAGCGAAAAACTGTTTTTT. It yields the protein CASSSFGISEKLFF.

The CDR3 DNA reads as TGTGCCAGCAGCTTGTCCGGGACAGGGGTCTCTGGCGAGCAGTACTTC. Its translation: CASSLSGTGVSGEQYF. The chain carries TRBV7-2 and TRBJ2-7, with 10 bases fitting TRBD1. The V gene end was trimmed by 3 bases and the J gene end by 6 bases; junction bases not matched to a gene: 11. The CDR3 is made up of 16 amino acids. Germline V gives CDR1 SGHTA, CDR2 FQGNSA.

This clone came up a few times. The CDR3 region has the DNA TGTGCCAGCAGTACTCCGGGGGATCGGGTGGATGGCTACACCTTC. It translates to CASSTPGDRVDGYTF. V gene TRBV28 combines with J gene TRBJ1-2, with a possible D match to TRBD1 (5 bases). The V and J ends lost 5 bases and 6 bases respectively, with 19 bases between them. The CDR3 has 15 amino acids. The germline gives CDR1 MDHEN, CDR2 SYDVKM.

This clone was found a few times. The chain couples TRBV2 to TRBJ1-5, with a possible D match to TRBD1 (5 bases). The V end lost 4 bases, the J end lost 5 bases, and 18 bases lay between the germline ends. Germline-derived CDR1 and CDR2 are SNHLY and FYNNEI. CDR3 size: 16 residues. DNA for the CDR3: TGTGCCAGCAGTGGGGGGGTAAGGGGCCGTCATCAGCCCCAGCATTTT. It translates to CASSGGVRGRHQPQHF. The whole variable domain, remainder taken from reference TRBV2 and TRBJ1-5, is EPEVTQTPSHQVTQMGQEVILRCVPISNHLYFYWYRQILGQKVEFLVSFYNNEISEKSEIFDDQFSVERPDGSNFTLKIRSTKLEDSAMYFCASSGGVRGRHQPQHFGDGTRLSIL.

The J gene is TRBJ1-1, the V gene TRBV19; D ambiguous. Trimming stripped 7 bases from V and 6 bases from J, with 12 bases between. The CDR3 loop spans 12 amino acids. Germline lookup yields CDR1 LNHDA and CDR2 SQIVND (reference sequence). The CDR3 coding sequence is TGTGCCAGTACCGGGTCGGCTTCTGAAGCTTTCTTT. Protein sequence: CASTGSASEAFF.

This CDR3 is CASSQEHLRWETQYF. The CDR3 nucleotides read TGCGCCAGCAGCCAAGAGCATCTTCGGTGGGAGACCCAGTACTTC. This chain connects TRBV4-3 to TRBJ2-5; no reliable D call. CDR1 and CDR2 (germline): LGHNA, YSLEER. CDR3 length equals 15 residues. With 0 bases removed from V and 5 bases from J, the gap between germline ends came to 13 bases.

This chain joins TRBV18 and TRBJ1-2; 11 bases are a match to TRBD1. After removal of 0 bases from V and 4 bases from J, the junction contained 1 base not matched to a gene. Germline values: CDR1 KGHSH, CDR2 LQKENI. The CDR3 loop spans 15 amino acids. DNA of the CDR3: TGTGCCAGCTCACCACCGGACAGGGGGCCCTATGGCTACACCTTC. As protein: CASSPPDRGPYGYTF.

The V and J genes are TRBV4-1 and TRBJ2-1; D perhaps matches TRBD1 (6 bases). CDR3 length: 15 amino acids. V was clipped by 3 bases and J by 2 bases, with 11 bases between them. Germline lookup yields CDR1 MGHRA and CDR2 YSYEKL. The CDR3 DNA follows: TGCGCCAGCAGCCAGGGGGCAGACCCCTACAATGAGCAGTTCTTC. Its protein is CASSQGADPYNEQFF.

V usage is TRBV6-1 and J usage is TRBJ2-5; D might be TRBD1 (6 bases). Germline V gene sequence: CDR1 MNHNS, CDR2 SASEGT. The CDR3 length is 15 residues. Trimming removed 1 base from V and 3 bases from J, with 12 bases in between. The CDR3 sequence: CASSEGYRVKETQYF. The CDR3 coding sequence is TGTGCCAGCAGTGAAGGATACAGGGTAAAAGAGACCCAGTACTTC.

This clone was counted once. The chain employs TRBV2 and TRBJ2-5; 8 bases align to TRBD1. This CDR3 region has 13 residues. Germline values: CDR1 SNHLY, CDR2 FYNNEI. Trimming at V came to 5 bases and at J to 5 bases, leaving 4 bases not matched to a gene. CDR3 DNA sequence: TGTGCCAGCAGTCTACAGGGGGAGGAGACCCAGTACTTC. It yields the protein CASSLQGEETQYF.

The chain combines TRBV28 with TRBJ1-5; a possible D gene is TRBD1 (6 bases). Trimming pared 4 bases from V and 2 bases from J, leaving 18 bases between. Germline V CDR1 and CDR2: MDHEN, SYDVKM. The CDR3 has 17 amino acids. CDR3 residues: CASSSPRTGPRNQPQHF. CDR3 bases: TGTGCCAGCAGTTCTCCTCGAACAGGGCCCCGCAATCAGCCCCAGCATTTT.

The chain carries TRBV7-2 and TRBJ2-5; TRBD1 agrees at 10 bases. CDR3 length: 14 residues. Germline CDR1 and CDR2: SGHTA and FQGNSA. With 2 bases clipped from V and 4 bases from J, the junction kept 1 base outside the gene matches. The CDR3, as DNA: TGTGCCAGCAGCTTAAGGACAGGGGGAGAGACCCAGTACTTC. The encoded protein is CASSLRTGGETQYF.

V usage is TRBV15 and J usage is TRBJ2-3; D not certain. Germline V gives CDR1 LNHNV, CDR2 YYDKDF (reference sequence). Trimming pared 0 bases from V and 2 bases from J, leaving 9 bases between. There are 15 residues in the CDR3. The CDR3 region is CATSRDGAHTDTQYF. The CDR3 DNA reads as TGTGCCACCAGCAGAGACGGTGCGCACACAGATACGCAGTATTTT.

The rearrangement uses TRBV5-1 and TRBJ2-5; D ambiguous. Per germline, CDR1 SGHRS and CDR2 YFSETQ. The CDR3 totals 13 residues. Trimming removed 5 bases at V and 2 bases at J, with 10 bases between. The CDR3 sequence is CASRQNAQETQYF. Written as DNA, the CDR3 is TGCGCCAGCAGACAGAATGCACAAGAGACCCAGTACTTC.

The chain combines TRBV27 with TRBJ2-7; TRBD2 matches 8 bases. CDR3 length equals 14 residues. Germline assignment: CDR1 MNHEY and CDR2 SMNVEV (reference sequence). J gave up 6 bases and V 3 bases, and 7 bases lay outside the gene matches. The CDR3 nucleotides are TGTGCCAGCAGTTTTTCGGGACTAGACCCCGAGCAGTACTTC. It is translated as CASSFSGLDPEQYF.